These 12 T cell receptor beta chains were all obtained from the same sample, sequenced in a study of TIL therapy for anti-PD-1-resistant metastatic lung cancer. Time point defined: pre-treatment sample, taken before nivolumab and TIL therapy. The tumor samples were excised metastases, mostly pleural nodules or supraclavicular lymph nodes. Sequencing used immunoSEQ v3. The table came from immunoSEQ multiplex PCR; TCRdb's copy has only in-frame clones and leaves some out. The sample has approximately 97,000 clones, about three fifths seen once; the top ten hold approximately 11%. Sequences were derived from tumor tissue, sampled at baseline. The receptors derive from a person aged 25-79 years with non-small cell lung cancer.

This sequence joins TRBV5-4 and TRBJ1-4; no clear D. Germline V gives CDR1 SGHNT, CDR2 YYREEE (reference sequence). V was trimmed by 1 base and J by 4 bases, leaving 5 bases between them. CDR3 size: 13 residues. For the CDR3, the DNA is TGTGCCAGCAGCTTGAGGGTTAATGAAAAACTGTTTTTT. Translated: CASSLRVNEKLFF.

This clone was seen more than once but under ten times. The chain uses TRBV24-1 and TRBJ2-7; D assignment may be TRBD1 or TRBD2 (5 bases each). V was clipped by 7 bases and J by 0 bases, with 9 bases between them. Germline loops: CDR1 KGHDR, CDR2 SFDVKD. The CDR3 spans 13 residues. CDR3 amino acids: CATSRGYSYEQYF. Here the CDR3 DNA reads TGTGCCACCAGCCGGGGCTACTCCTACGAGCAGTACTTC.

In its sample, this clone was seen a few times. The chain couples TRBV6-1 to TRBJ2-1; D is uncertain. The germline V gene encodes CDR1 MNHNS and CDR2 SASEGT. Trimming removed 3 bases at V and 3 bases at J, with 6 bases between. The CDR3 sequence is 13 residues long. CDR3 DNA: TGTGCCAGCAGTGACAGCTACTACAATGAGCAGTTCTTC. Its protein product is CASSDSYYNEQFF.

This clone has just a few counts. The chain employs TRBV14 and TRBJ1-4; TRBD1 agrees at 7 bases. Unmatched junction bases numbered 12, after V lost 5 bases and J lost 6 bases. CDR1 SGHDN and CDR2 FVKESK come from the germline V gene. The CDR3 covers 16 residues. CDR3 in amino acids: CASSARQGRSDEKLFF. The CDR3 DNA is TGTGCCAGCAGCGCCCGACAGGGAAGGTCCGATGAAAAACTGTTTTTT.

This sequence joins TRBV4-3 and TRBJ1-1, with D unresolved. V dropped 8 bases and J dropped 1 base, with 8 bases sitting between them. This CDR3 has 12 amino acids. CDR1 LGHNA and CDR2 YSLEER come from the germline V gene. The CDR3 loop reads CASGERNTEAFF. Written as DNA, the CDR3 is TGCGCCAGCGGGGAACGGAACACTGAAGCTTTCTTT.

The rearrangement links TRBV3-1 (or the pseudogene TRBV3-2) to TRBJ2-7; 8 positions match TRBD1. Germline lookup yields CDR1 LGHDT and CDR2 YNNKEL (reference sequence). V shed 0 bases and J 2 bases; nucleotides not matched to a gene: 3. This CDR3 spans 15 amino acids. CDR3 nucleotide sequence: TGTGCCAGCAGCCAAGATCGCAGGGGGCCCTACGAGCAGTACTTC. Its translation: CASSQDRRGPYEQYF.

V usage is TRBV28 and J usage is TRBJ1-5, with TRBD1 matching over 9 bases. This CDR3 has 15 residues. CDR1 and CDR2 from the germline V gene are MDHEN and SYDVKM. V dropped 4 bases and J dropped 5; count of bases not matched to a gene: 6. The CDR3 loop reads CASSSGQGRDQPQHF. In DNA form, the CDR3 reads TGTGCCAGCAGTTCGGGACAGGGAAGGGATCAGCCCCAGCATTTT.

This clone was found many times. The chain uses TRBV5-6 and TRBJ1-3; D ambiguous. V lost 7 bases to trimming and J lost 0 bases, with 11 bases between them. This CDR3 has 14 amino acids. Germline loops: CDR1 SGHDT, CDR2 YYEEEE. The CDR3 spells CASLFMGSGNTIYF. The CDR3 nucleotides are TGTGCCAGCCTATTTATGGGCTCTGGAAACACCATATATTTT.

V gene TRBV5-8 combines with J gene TRBJ1-1; TRBD1 is a possible D gene (6 bases). Trimming took off 5 bases at V and 4 bases at J, with 12 bases between the two ends. CDR1 and CDR2 from the germline V gene are SGHTS and YDEGEE. This CDR3 comprises 13 residues. The DNA for the CDR3 is TGTGCCAGCAGGCCAACAGGGTTCACTGAAGCTTTCTTT. Its translation: CASRPTGFTEAFF.

This clone was counted only a few times. V and J are TRBV28 and TRBJ2-7; D remains unclear. The germline V gene encodes CDR1 MDHEN and CDR2 SYDVKM. The V end was cut by 6 bases, the J end by 0 bases, with 9 bases between. The CDR3 is made up of 13 amino acids. CDR3 coding DNA: TGTGCCAGCAGATCCACAGTCTCCTACGAGCAGTACTTC. It codes for CASRSTVSYEQYF.

The rearrangement joins TRBV4-3 to TRBJ2-2, with 9 bases aligning to TRBD2. Germline values: CDR1 LGHNA, CDR2 YSLEER. J lost 4 bases, V lost 1 base, and 4 bases had no gene match. CDR3 length: 16 residues. In DNA form, the CDR3 reads TGCGCCAGCAGCCAAGGGCTAGCGGGAATCACCGGGGAGCTGTTTTTT. This encodes CASSQGLAGITGELFF.

This clone was detected a few times. The chain joins TRBV18 to TRBJ2-4, with D hard to call. This CDR3 has 14 residues. The V end lost 4 bases, the J end lost 5 bases, and 12 bases lay between the germline ends. Germline loops: CDR1 KGHSH, CDR2 LQKENI. CDR3 residues: CASSLIDKENIQYF. The CDR3 region has the DNA TGTGCCAGCTCACTTATAGACAAGGAAAACATTCAGTACTTC.